Shown below are 30 T cell receptor beta chains from a single sample sequenced in a study of PD-L1 blockade in urothelial cancer. This table comes from immunoSEQ multiplex PCR, and its TCRdb copy is limited to in-frame clones, with some not included. The data show approximately 39,000 clones, about 89% seen once. The sample consisted of PBMCs, taken around atezolizumab (anti-PD-L1) treatment. The source of these receptors is a man in his 60s with urothelial cancer.

The V gene is TRBV7-9, the J gene TRBJ2-1, with D unclear. V dropped 0 bases and J dropped 7 bases, with 10 bases sitting between them. The CDR3 has 14 amino acids. Germline lookup yields CDR1 SEHNR and CDR2 FQNEAQ (reference sequence). The CDR3 bases are TGTGCCAGCAGCTTAGCGGTGGCCGTGAATGAGCAGTTCTTC. It translates to CASSLAVAVNEQFF.

The chain recombines TRBV19 with TRBJ1-1; a weak D match, TRBD1 (5 bases). CDR1 is LNHDA and CDR2 is SQIVND in the germline V gene (reference sequence). The length of the CDR3 is 16 residues. The V end was cut by 5 bases, the J end by 3 bases, with 19 bases between. CDR3 nucleotide sequence: TGTGCCAGTAGTGCAGACAGTTTCCGGAGACACACTGAAGCTTTCTTT. Translated: CASSADSFRRHTEAFF.

This chain links TRBV6-5 with TRBJ1-5; no clear D. CDR3 length: 13 residues. Germline-derived CDR1 and CDR2 are MNHEY and SVGAGI. V lost 5 bases and J 9 bases, leaving 14 bases between the germline ends. CDR3 DNA: TGTGCCAGCAGTAATACGGCGGGAGGGCCCCAGCATTTT. Residues: CASSNTAGGPQHF.

This clone came up a few times. V usage is TRBV12-5 and J usage is TRBJ1-1; 7 nucleotides agree with TRBD1. Germline loops: CDR1 LGHNT, CDR2 FRNRAP. CDR3 length equals 15 residues. With V trimmed by 2 bases and J by 1 base, 4 bases remained unmatched. As DNA, the CDR3 is TGTGCTAGTGGTTTGCCTGACAGGGCGAACACTGAAGCTTTCTTT. Translated: CASGLPDRANTEAFF.

This clone was observed once. V and J are TRBV9 and TRBJ2-3; 7 bases map to TRBD2. This CDR3 region has 13 residues. Germline V lookup: CDR1 SGDLS, CDR2 YYNGEE. V was pared by 7 bases and J by 6 bases, with 8 bases of the junction left unmatched. The chain's CDR3 is CASAGVGGDTQYF. CDR3 DNA: TGTGCCAGCGCGGGAGTGGGGGGGGATACGCAGTATTTT.

The J gene is TRBJ2-5, the V gene TRBV7-3; 13 bases fit TRBD2. The CDR3 length is 19 residues. The ends lost 3 bases at V and 0 bases at J; junction bases unmatched: 10. Germline assignment: CDR1 SGHTA and CDR2 FQGTGA. The CDR3 bases are TGTGCCAGCAGCTTGACCGGGACTAGCGGGGTAACCGACCAAGAGACCCAGTACTTC. The encoded protein is CASSLTGTSGVTDQETQYF.

This clone is medium-sized. J is TRBJ2-7 and V is TRBV2, with 9 bases that match TRBD1. The length of the CDR3 is 13 residues. Germline-derived CDR1 and CDR2 are SNHLY and FYNNEI. The CDR3: CASTGTGTYEQYF. DNA of the CDR3: TGTGCTTCTACCGGGACAGGGACCTACGAGCAGTACTTC.

The chain is built from TRBV7-2 and TRBJ1-3; maybe TRBD1 (5 bases). From germline, CDR1 is SGHTA and CDR2 FQGNSA. V lost 4 bases to trimming and J lost 4 bases, with 11 bases between them. The CDR3 totals 14 residues. The CDR3 bases are TGTGCCAGCAGCTCCCAGGGTTACGGAAACACCATATATTTT. Residues: CASSSQGYGNTIYF.

The chain joins TRBV30 to TRBJ2-7; 12 bases map to TRBD1. The CDR3 loop spans 14 amino acids. CDR1 is GTSNPN, CDR2 SVGIG, per germline (reference sequence). V lost 4 bases and J lost 6; bases outside the gene matches: 7. This chain's CDR3 is CAWNAGTGGGEQYF. The CDR3 DNA follows: TGTGCCTGGAACGCCGGGACAGGGGGCGGCGAGCAGTACTTC.

CDR3 nucleotide sequence: TGTGCCAGCAGCTTAGGTGACAGTAGCACAGATACGCAGTATTTT. Its protein is CASSLGDSSTDTQYF. The chain is built from TRBV7-7 and TRBJ2-3, with D possibly TRBD1 on 5 matching bases. Germline-derived CDR1 and CDR2 are SSHAT and FNYEAQ (reference sequence). V lost 1 base to trimming and J lost 0 bases, with 8 bases between them. The length of the CDR3 is 15 residues.

V gene TRBV7-9 combines with J gene TRBJ1-1, with D possibly being TRBD1 (5 bases). Germline V lookup: CDR1 SEHNR, CDR2 FQNEAQ (reference sequence). V was trimmed by 5 bases and J by 4 bases, leaving 14 bases between them. CDR3 length equals 14 residues. The CDR3 nucleotides are TGTGCCAGCAGCGCGGGGGTAGTAGGCACTGAAGCTTTCTTT. Its protein is CASSAGVVGTEAFF.

The chain employs TRBV7-3 and TRBJ2-2; D possibly corresponds to TRBD1 (5 bases). The V and J ends lost 6 bases and 6 bases respectively, with 8 bases between them. Germline lookup yields CDR1 SGHTA and CDR2 FQGTGA. The CDR3 has 12 amino acids. The CDR3 loop is CASRGPAGELFF. The CDR3 DNA reads as TGTGCCAGCAGGGGGCCGGCCGGGGAGCTGTTTTTT.

The chain is built from TRBV28 and TRBJ1-2; tentatively, D is TRBD1 (6 bases). Germline V lookup: CDR1 MDHEN, CDR2 SYDVKM. The CDR3 contains 13 residues. Trimming took off 2 bases at V and 6 bases at J, with 10 bases between the two ends. CDR3 residues: CASSLPGGNGYTF. CDR3 DNA: TGTGCCAGCAGTTTACCGGGGGGCAATGGCTACACCTTC.

DNA of the CDR3: TGTGCCAGCGGTGCCGAGACAGGGTTCTACGAGCAGTACTTC. It encodes CASGAETGFYEQYF. The gene calls are TRBV6-5 and TRBJ2-7; TRBD1 agrees at 7 bases. Germline V CDR1 and CDR2: MNHEY, SVGAGI. Germline trimming cut 8 bases from V and 3 bases from J; bases unmatched to any gene: 10. CDR3 length: 14 amino acids.

The chain joins TRBV5-1 to TRBJ2-1; a possible D gene is TRBD1 (5 bases). The V and J ends lost 4 bases and 0 bases respectively, with 11 bases between them. Germline lookup yields CDR1 SGHRS and CDR2 YFSETQ. The CDR3 totals 15 residues. CDR3 bases: TGCGCCAGCAGCCAGGGCCCGAGCTCCTACAATGAGCAGTTCTTC. It yields the protein CASSQGPSSYNEQFF.

The rearrangement joins TRBV27 to TRBJ1-1; possible D gene TRBD1, 5 bases. The V gene's germline CDR1 is MNHEY and CDR2 SMNVEV (reference sequence). Trimming left V 6 bases short and J 5 bases short, with 16 bases between. The CDR3 extends over 14 amino acids. CDR3 region: CASRRRGGETEAFF. DNA of the CDR3: TGTGCCAGCAGACGCCGGGGGGGAGAGACTGAAGCTTTCTTT.

The rearrangement joins TRBV9 to TRBJ2-5, with 9 bases fitting TRBD1. The ends lost 5 bases at V and 5 bases at J; junction bases unmatched: 10. The germline V gene has CDR1 SGDLS and CDR2 YYNGEE. This CDR3 is 15 amino acids long. CDR3 sequence reads: CASSVTGGAGETQYF. CDR3 in DNA: TGTGCCAGCAGTGTTACAGGGGGCGCCGGGGAGACCCAGTACTTC.

The J gene is TRBJ2-6, the V gene TRBV5-1; 7 nucleotides agree with TRBD2. CDR1 SGHRS and CDR2 YFSETQ come from the germline V gene. Trimming took 2 bases from V and 2 from J; bases not matched to a gene: 1. CDR3 size: 15 residues. The CDR3 reads CASSFGGTGANVLTF. The CDR3, as DNA: TGCGCCAGCAGCTTCGGGGGGACTGGGGCCAACGTCCTGACTTTC. Full variable domain (missing parts from reference TRBV5-1 and TRBJ2-6): KAGVTQTPRYLIKTRGQQVTLSCSPISGHRSVSWYQQTPGQGLQFLFEYFSETQRNKGNFPGRFSGRQFSNSRSEMNVSTLELGDSALYLCASSFGGTGANVLTFGAGSRLTVL.

CDR3 residues: CASSQALGAQYF. The CDR3 nucleotides are TGCGCCAGCAGCCAAGCTTTGGGGGCCCAGTATTTT. The chain employs TRBV4-3 and TRBJ2-3, with D possibly matching TRBD1 (6 bases). The ends were cut back, 1 base at V and 12 bases at J, with 11 bases in the middle. CDR3 size: 12 residues. The germline V gene has CDR1 LGHNA and CDR2 YSLEER.

V is TRBV19 and J is TRBJ1-5; TRBD1 might be the D (5 bases). The germline CDR1 and CDR2 sequences are LNHDA and SQIVND (reference sequence). The CDR3 extends over 13 amino acids. Trimming left V 5 bases short and J 6 bases short, with 11 bases between. The CDR3 sequence: CASSRLGVQPQHF. CDR3 bases: TGTGCCAGTAGTCGACTAGGGGTTCAGCCCCAGCATTTT.

The chain couples TRBV5-4 to TRBJ2-3; TRBD2 matches 9 bases. This CDR3 is 16 amino acids long. Germline V gene lookup returns CDR1 SGHNT and CDR2 YYREEE (reference sequence). V was clipped by 1 base and J by 3 bases; unmatched bases: 6. The CDR3 DNA reads as TGTGCCAGCAGCTTGCCACGCAGCGGGAGGACAGATACGCAGTATTTT. Translation gives CASSLPRSGRTDTQYF.

Only one count was recorded for this clone. This chain connects TRBV19 to TRBJ2-3, with 8 bases matching TRBD1. Losses at the gene ends were 7 bases for V and 4 bases for J; bases not matched to a gene: 4. The germline gives CDR1 LNHDA, CDR2 SQIVND (reference sequence). This CDR3 has 13 residues. CDR3 residues: CASIGQGPDTQYF. CDR3 nucleotide sequence: TGTGCCAGTATAGGACAGGGCCCAGATACGCAGTATTTT.

This chain links TRBV9 with TRBJ2-7; 9 nucleotides line up with TRBD2. V shed 3 bases and J 2 bases; nucleotides not matched to a gene: 3. CDR3 length: 14 residues. Germline V gene sequence: CDR1 SGDLS, CDR2 YYNGEE. CDR3 loop: CASSGGGGPYEQYF. CDR3 bases: TGTGCCAGCAGCGGCGGGGGGGGGCCCTACGAGCAGTACTTC.

The chain uses TRBV9 and TRBJ2-1, with TRBD2 matching 10 bases. CDR1 and CDR2 from the germline V gene are SGDLS and YYNGEE. The ends lost 7 bases at V and 7 bases at J; junction bases unmatched: 8. There are 14 residues in the CDR3. CDR3 amino acids: CASRSLAGVNEQFF. The CDR3 DNA reads as TGTGCCAGCCGCTCCCTAGCGGGAGTGAATGAGCAGTTCTTC.

The V and J genes are TRBV4-2 and TRBJ2-3; 14 bases agree with TRBD2. Trimming took 4 bases from V and 4 from J; bases not matched to a gene: 7. This CDR3 is 17 amino acids long. Per the germline V gene, CDR1 is LGHNA and CDR2 is YNFKEQ. The CDR3 DNA is TGTGCCAGCAGCCCCGGGACTAGCGGGGGCACGCCAGATACGCAGTATTTT. Residues: CASSPGTSGGTPDTQYF.

The chain links TRBV5-1 to TRBJ1-1; the D is unclear. V gave up 3 bases and J gave up 1 base, with 7 bases separating them. The CDR3 extends over 13 amino acids. Germline V gene lookup returns CDR1 SGHRS and CDR2 YFSETQ. This CDR3 is CASSWQENTEAFF. The CDR3, as DNA: TGCGCCAGCAGCTGGCAGGAGAACACTGAAGCTTTCTTT.

The rearrangement uses TRBV19 and TRBJ1-2; 11 positions agree with TRBD1. V lost 5 bases, J lost 0 bases, and 8 bases stayed unmatched. In germline, CDR1 is LNHDA, CDR2 SQIVND (reference sequence). This CDR3 spans 17 amino acids. CDR3 sequence reads: CASSGWDRGDPNYGYTF. The CDR3 DNA is TGTGCCAGTAGTGGATGGGACAGGGGGGATCCTAACTATGGCTACACCTTC. Drawing the rest from reference TRBV19 and TRBJ1-2, the complete variable domain is DGGITQSPKYLFRKEGQNVTLSCEQNLNHDAMYWYRQDPGQGLRLIYYSQIVNDFQKGDIAEGYSVSREKKESFPLTVTSAQKNPTAFYLCASSGWDRGDPNYGYTFGSGTRLTVV.

This clone occurred once. The chain carries TRBV12-5 and TRBJ2-2, with 15 bases fitting TRBD2. Trimming cost V 5 bases and J 7 bases; bases outside gene matches: 8. CDR3 length: 17 residues. Germline V gene sequence: CDR1 LGHNT, CDR2 FRNRAP. CDR3 protein: CASGPPGLAGGHGELFF. As DNA, the CDR3 is TGTGCTAGTGGTCCGCCGGGACTAGCGGGAGGTCACGGGGAGCTGTTTTTT.

The chain uses TRBV29-1 and TRBJ2-3; D gene unclear. The CDR3 contains 14 residues. The V end was cut by 4 bases, the J end by 0 bases, with 11 bases between. Germline values: CDR1 SQVTM, CDR2 ANQGSEA. DNA of the CDR3: TGCAGCGTTGGCGGCGGAGCTAGCACAGATACGCAGTATTTT. Protein product: CSVGGGASTDTQYF.

The V gene is TRBV2, the J gene TRBJ1-5; D uncertain. The CDR3 sequence is 14 residues long. Trimming cost V 1 base and J 6 bases, with 10 bases left between them. Germline V gene lookup returns CDR1 SNHLY and CDR2 FYNNEI. The CDR3 region has the DNA TGTGCCAGCAGTGAAGATGGTGGCGGTCAGCCCCAGCATTTT. This gives the protein CASSEDGGGQPQHF. Supplemented by reference TRBV2 and TRBJ1-5, the full variable domain reads EPEVTQTPSHQVTQMGQEVILRCVPISNHLYFYWYRQILGQKVEFLVSFYNNEISEKSEIFDDQFSVERPDGSNFTLKIRSTKLEDSAMYFCASSEDGGGQPQHFGDGTRLSIL.